One and the same sample provided the 7 T cell receptor beta chains below, sequenced in a study of identical twins. TCRdb fed the 5' RACE reads into MiXCR, producing one record per CDR3 protein. The table records 120,000 to 150,000 distinct CDR3 sequences, roughly 3.3% of them present only once. The sequencing input was memory T cells sorted from blood. Source of these receptors: a man younger than 30 in good health.

This clonotype was observed at least ten times. The gene calls are TRBV7-2 and TRBJ2-7, with D maybe TRBD1 (6 bases). This CDR3 contains 13 residues. Germline V lookup: CDR1 SGHTA, CDR2 FQGNSA. V gave up 5 bases and J gave up 7 bases, with 15 bases separating them. CDR3 nucleotide sequence: TGTGCCAGCAGCGAAGGGGGTTTGGTGGAGCAGTACTTC. As protein: CASSEGGLVEQYF.

This clonotype came up many times. The DNA for the CDR3 is TGCGCCAGCAGCTTGCAAGGAGATAACACTGAAGCTTTCTTT. Protein product: CASSLQGDNTEAFF. V usage is TRBV5-1 and J usage is TRBJ1-1, with D unresolved. The germline gives CDR1 SGHRS, CDR2 YFSETQ. The CDR3 runs to 14 residues. V lost 1 base to trimming and J lost 2 bases, with 9 bases between them.

Relative to its sample, this clonotype is medium-sized. The V call is TRBV7-6, the J call TRBJ2-3; weak D call: TRBD1 (5 bases). The germline V and J ends were trimmed by 4 bases and 9 bases, with 14 bases remaining between them. CDR1 SGHVS and CDR2 FNYEAQ come from the germline V gene. The length of the CDR3 is 13 residues. The CDR3 DNA reads as TGTGCCAGCAGCTGGGTCAGAAGGGGAACGCAGTATTTT. It translates to CASSWVRRGTQYF. Looking up the rest from reference TRBV7-6 and TRBJ2-3 gives the full variable domain: GAGVSQSPRYKVTKRGQDVALRCDPISGHVSLYWYRQALGQGPEFLTYFNYEAQQDKSGLPNDRFSAERPEGSISTLTIQRTEQRDSAMYRCASSWVRRGTQYFGPGTRLTVL.

This clonotype was detected many times. The rearrangement uses TRBV7-2 and TRBJ2-3, with D hard to call. Looked up from germline, CDR1 is SGHTA and CDR2 is FQGNSA. V was trimmed by 4 bases and J by 9 bases, leaving 11 bases between them. The CDR3 extends over 12 amino acids. The CDR3 nucleotides are TGTGCCAGCAGCTCCTTCTTGAAGACGCAGTATTTT. Translating gives CASSSFLKTQYF. Using reference TRBV7-2 and TRBJ2-3 for the parts outside the CDR3, the full variable domain is GAGVSQSPSNKVTEKGKDVELRCDPISGHTALYWYRQSLGQGLEFLIYFQGNSAPDKSGLPSDRFSAERTGGSVSTLTIQRTQQEDSAVYLCASSSFLKTQYFGPGTRLTVL.

This clonotype was seen ten or more times. The rearrangement joins TRBV4-2 to TRBJ2-3, with D possibly matching TRBD2 (6 bases). This CDR3 has 17 residues. V was trimmed by 0 bases and J by 2 bases, leaving 15 bases between them. Germline CDR1 is LGHNA and CDR2 is YNFKEQ. The CDR3 protein is CASSQDLASATTDTQYF. The CDR3 region has the DNA TGTGCCAGCAGCCAAGATCTTGCTAGCGCAACCACAGATACGCAGTATTTT.

This clonotype was observed many times. The J gene is TRBJ2-2, the V gene TRBV14, with D tentatively TRBD1 (5 bases). There are 14 residues in the CDR3. V was pared by 4 bases and J by 1 base, with 7 bases between. Germline CDR1 SGHDN, CDR2 FVKESK. The CDR3 reads CASSLGRNTGELFF. CDR3 DNA sequence: TGTGCCAGCAGCCTGGGGCGGAACACCGGGGAGCTGTTTTTT.

This clonotype was counted ten times or more. This sequence joins TRBV20-1 and TRBJ2-1, with a weak D call TRBD2 (6 bases). CDR3 length equals 13 residues. Germline CDR1 DFQATT, CDR2 SNEGSKA (reference sequence). V shed 1 base and J shed 7 bases, with 11 bases lying between them. CDR3 protein: CSARVGGENEQFF. CDR3 nucleotide sequence: TGCAGTGCTAGAGTGGGGGGTGAGAATGAGCAGTTCTTC.